This T cell receptor (beta chain) came from a study of monozygotic twins with inflammatory bowel disease. On this clonotype itself: Its cognate antigen is unknown.

Blood samples, whole and unsorted for T cells, yielded the isolated total RNA. The template-switching step introduced UMIs that carried a 6-nucleotide sample barcode. TCRdb reprocessed the 5' RACE reads and stores each CDR3 protein as one record, lacking DNA. This sample's table reports 350,000 to 550,000 distinct CDR3 sequences. Regarding the study as a whole: The data offered no way to tell different T cell subtypes apart.

The clonotype was recovered from a human donor with ulcerative colitis or Crohn's disease, or a healthy co-twin of an affected twin (not recorded which). The material sequenced was blood.

CDR3 sequence: CASSLEQGFHGELFF. The chain uses TRBV5-4 and TRBJ2-2; TCRdb lists TRBD1, though no DNA is available to test this call. The germline CDR1 and CDR2 sequences are SGHNT and YYREEE (reference sequence). The CDR3 consists of 15 residues. Together with reference TRBV5-4 and TRBJ2-2, the CDR3 gives the full variable domain: ETGVTQSPTHLIKTRGQQVTLRCSSQSGHNTVSWYQQALGQGPQFIFQYYREEENGRGNFPPRFSGLQFPNYSSELNVNALELDDSALYLCASSLEQGFHGELFFGEGSRLTVL.